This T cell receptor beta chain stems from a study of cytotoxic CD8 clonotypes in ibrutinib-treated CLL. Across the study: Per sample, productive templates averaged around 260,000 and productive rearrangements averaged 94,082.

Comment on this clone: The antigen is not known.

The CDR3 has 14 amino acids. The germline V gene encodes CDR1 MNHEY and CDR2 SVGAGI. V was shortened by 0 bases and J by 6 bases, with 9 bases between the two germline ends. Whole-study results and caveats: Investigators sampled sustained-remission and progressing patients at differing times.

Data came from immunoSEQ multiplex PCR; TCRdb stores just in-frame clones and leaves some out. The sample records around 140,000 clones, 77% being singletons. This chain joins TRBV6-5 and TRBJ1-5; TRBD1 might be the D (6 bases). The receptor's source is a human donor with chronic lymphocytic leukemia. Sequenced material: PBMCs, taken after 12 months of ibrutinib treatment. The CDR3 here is CASSYSGHSQPQHF. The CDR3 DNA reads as TGTGCCAGCAGTTACTCGGGACATTCTCAGCCCCAGCATTTT.